The 28 T cell receptor beta chains below were found in one sample sequenced in a study of T cell repertoires in cytomegalovirus infection. TCRdb reprocessed the reads with MiXCR, giving one entry per CDR3 protein. There are approximately 600,000 distinct CDR3 sequences in the sample; roughly 42% occur only once, and 48% lies in the top ten. Antigens for these TCRs are unknown. This specimen consisted of cultured PBMCs, obtained from culture after CMV antigen stimulation. These receptors all come from a human donor in good health (CMV status not recorded). Some clones in this sample may be carry-over from other donors' samples.

This clonotype has just a few counts. CDR3 DNA: TGCGCCAGCAGCCAAGGGGTTGACACTGAAGCTTTCTTT. Its translation: CASSQGVDTEAFF. The chain couples TRBV4-3 to TRBJ1-1; D gene uncertain. The CDR3 consists of 13 residues. The germline V gene has CDR1 LGHNA and CDR2 YSLEER. V shed 1 base and J shed 3 bases, with 6 bases lying between them.

The chain recombines TRBV25-1 with TRBJ1-1; D not certain. Trimming removed 0 bases at V and 4 bases at J, with 3 bases between. The length of the CDR3 is 12 residues. CDR1 and CDR2 (germline): MGHDK, SYGVNS. CDR3 nucleotides: TGTGCCAGCAGTGAATATAGCACTGAAGCTTTCTTT. Translated, it gives CASSEYSTEAFF.

There are a few counts of this clonotype. The rearrangement links TRBV6-6 to TRBJ1-2; a weak D match, TRBD1 (5 bases). The CDR3 is 15 residues long. CDR1 is MNHNY, CDR2 SVGAGI, per germline (reference sequence). V lost 5 bases and J 4 bases, leaving 17 bases between the germline ends. The CDR3, as DNA: TGTGCCAGCAGTACACCGGGACGGGGAGCCTATGGCTACACCTTC. This codes for CASSTPGRGAYGYTF.

The J gene is TRBJ1-1, the V gene TRBV18; no clear D gene. V was pared by 1 base and J by 1 base, with 7 bases between. CDR3 length: 14 amino acids. CDR1 and CDR2 from the germline V gene are KGHSH and LQKENI. The CDR3 nucleotides read TGTGCCAGCTCACCACGGAACACGAACACTGAAGCTTTCTTT. Protein product: CASSPRNTNTEAFF.

This clonotype was seen more than once but under ten times. The genes are TRBV20-1 and TRBJ2-7; possible D gene TRBD1, 7 bases. CDR3 length: 14 amino acids. Germline V gene lookup returns CDR1 DFQATT and CDR2 SNEGSKA (reference sequence). V was cut by 8 bases and J by 2 bases, with 19 bases left in between. CDR3 nucleotides: TGCAGTACCCTAGAGGGCGGGACAGCCTACGAGCAGTACTTC. Protein sequence: CSTLEGGTAYEQYF.

CDR3: CASSEAASSQKLFF. The CDR3 DNA sequence: TGTGCCAGCAGCGAGGCGGCTAGCTCCCAAAAACTGTTTTTT. The chain joins TRBV2 to TRBJ1-4, with unresolved D. The CDR3 has 14 amino acids. Germline V gene lookup returns CDR1 SNHLY and CDR2 FYNNEI. V lost 6 bases and J lost 9, with 17 bases in between.

This chain connects TRBV2 to TRBJ2-5, with D hard to call. CDR1 and CDR2 (germline): SNHLY, FYNNEI. CDR3 length equals 13 residues. Trimming removed 10 bases at V and 4 bases at J, with 16 bases between. The CDR3 region is CATTVVWGETQYF. CDR3 nucleotides: TGTGCCACCACTGTTGTGTGGGGAGAGACCCAGTACTTC.

This clonotype showed up just a few times. The V and J genes are TRBV6-6 and TRBJ1-5; D not resolved. V gave up 2 bases and J gave up 6 bases, with 8 bases separating them. The CDR3 spans 13 residues. Looked up from germline, CDR1 is MNHNY and CDR2 is SVGAGI (reference sequence). CDR3 in DNA: TGTGCCAGCAGTTACGGGTGGGGTCAGCCCCAGCATTTT. Amino acid sequence: CASSYGWGQPQHF.

In its sample, this clonotype was seen many times. The rearrangement links TRBV7-2 to TRBJ1-5; 7 bases fit TRBD1. The CDR3 spans 14 residues. Germline-derived CDR1 and CDR2 are SGHTA and FQGNSA. V lost 7 bases to trimming and J lost 6 bases; unmatched junction nucleotides: 9. This chain's CDR3 is CASKDRVSSQPQHF. DNA for the CDR3: TGTGCCAGCAAAGACAGGGTTTCGAGTCAGCCCCAGCATTTT.

A word on this clonotype: The junction departs from germline at one end; a sequencing error may be responsible. V and J are TRBV7-2 and TRBJ1-4, with D tentatively TRBD1 (5 bases). Germline CDR1 reads SGHTA; CDR2 reads FQGNSA. The CDR3 totals 14 residues. This CDR3 reads CASSSSLGDEKLFF. In DNA, the CDR3 is TGTGCCAGCAGCTCCAGCCTGGGGGATGAAAAGCTGTTTTTC.

The chain links TRBV20-1 to TRBJ2-1; 13 nucleotides align to TRBD2. J was trimmed by 6 bases and V by 3 bases; bases with no gene match: 8. Germline CDR1 and CDR2: DFQATT and SNEGSKA (reference sequence). The CDR3 spans 16 residues. The CDR3 sequence is CSARETSGGFSNEQFF. Written as DNA, the CDR3 is TGCAGTGCTAGGGAGACTAGCGGGGGGTTCTCCAATGAGCAGTTCTTC.

This clonotype was detected a few times. The chain employs TRBV7-8 and TRBJ2-7; D remains ambiguous. In germline, CDR1 is SGHVS, CDR2 FQNEAQ. This CDR3 spans 15 amino acids. The V end was cut by 6 bases, the J end by 6 bases, with 21 bases between. CDR3 sequence (DNA): TGTGCCAGCAGTCCCGCGCGCGTGTCGCCGGGCGAGCAGTACTTC. The encoded protein is CASSPARVSPGEQYF. Full variable domain (rest looked up from reference TRBV7-8 and TRBJ2-7): GAGVSQSPRYKVAKRGQDVALRCDPISGHVSLFWYQQALGQGPEFLTYFQNEAQLDKSGLPSDRFFAERPEGSVSTLKIQRTQQEDSAVYLCASSPARVSPGEQYFGPGTRLTVT.

This clonotype was found a few times. The chain employs TRBV7-2 and TRBJ2-3; D uncertain. V was shortened by 2 bases and J by 0 bases, with 9 bases between the two germline ends. The germline gives CDR1 SGHTA, CDR2 FQGNSA. The CDR3 loop spans 15 amino acids. CDR3 region: CASSLSAASTDTQYF. CDR3 DNA sequence: TGTGCCAGCAGCTTATCGGCGGCTAGCACAGATACGCAGTATTTT.

This clonotype was seen more than once but under ten times. This sequence joins TRBV2 and TRBJ2-3; D gene uncertain. In germline, CDR1 is SNHLY, CDR2 FYNNEI. The CDR3 totals 14 residues. Deletions cut 0 bases from V and 6 bases from J, with 10 bases between. This CDR3 reads CASSEALGVDTQYF. CDR3 nucleotides: TGTGCCAGCAGTGAAGCTCTAGGTGTTGATACGCAGTATTTT.

The chain employs TRBV5-4 and TRBJ2-5; 8 nucleotides line up with TRBD2. The length of the CDR3 is 15 residues. From germline, CDR1 is SGHNT and CDR2 YYREEE (reference sequence). Trimming took 1 base from V and 1 from J; bases not matched to a gene: 3. For the CDR3, the DNA is TGTGCCAGCAGCTTGAACGCGGGAGGCCAAGAGACCCAGTACTTC. It yields the protein CASSLNAGGQETQYF.

The genes are TRBV4-1 and TRBJ2-3, with 9 bases identical to TRBD2. V lost 3 bases and J lost 0; bases outside the gene matches: 16. CDR3 length equals 20 residues. Germline CDR1 is MGHRA and CDR2 is YSYEKL. The CDR3 DNA reads TGCGCCAGCAGCCACCGCATTGGTAGCGGGAGTGGGGGCAGCACAGATACGCAGTATTTT. Amino acids: CASSHRIGSGSGGSTDTQYF.

CDR3 sequence: CASSPEQGSAGNTIYF. The CDR3 nucleotides read TGTGCCAGCAGCCCCGAACAGGGTTCAGCTGGAAACACCATATATTTT. V usage is TRBV7-4 and J usage is TRBJ1-3, with TRBD1 as a possible D gene (6 bases). The V gene lost 5 bases and the J gene lost 2 bases, with 16 bases spanning the gap. CDR1 is SGHVT and CDR2 is SQSDAQ in the germline V gene. The CDR3 is 16 amino acids.

The chain combines TRBV6-6 with TRBJ2-3; D is unresolved. With 5 bases removed from V and 2 bases from J, the gap between germline ends came to 11 bases. Germline loops: CDR1 MNHNY, CDR2 SVGAGI (reference sequence). The CDR3 spans 14 residues. CDR3 amino acids: CASSDGGYTDTQYF. Written as DNA, the CDR3 is TGTGCCAGCAGTGATGGTGGGTACACAGATACGCAGTATTTT.

As regards this clonotype: One base away lies a much larger clone, so this may be a sequencing read error. The chain employs TRBV28 and TRBJ2-7; D uncertain. Trimming removed 6 bases at V and 2 bases at J, with 11 bases between. CDR1 is MDHEN and CDR2 is SYDVKM in the germline V gene. This CDR3 is 13 amino acids long. The CDR3 sequence: CASSLVQPYEQYF. CDR3 coding DNA: TGTGCCAGCAGCTTGGTACAGCCCTACGAGCAGTACTTC.

The gene calls are TRBV2 and TRBJ2-4, with TRBD2 matching 13 bases. The germline gives CDR1 SNHLY, CDR2 FYNNEI. V dropped 2 bases and J dropped 9; count of bases not matched to a gene: 13. This CDR3 is 18 amino acids long. CDR3 loop: CASSETSGRAREFGIQYF. For the CDR3, the DNA is TGTGCCAGCAGTGAAACTAGCGGGAGGGCCAGAGAGTTCGGCATTCAGTACTTC.

The chain joins TRBV12-5 to TRBJ2-3; no reliable D call. Trimming took 5 bases from V and 5 from J, leaving 8 bases between them. Germline CDR1 reads LGHNT; CDR2 reads FRNRAP. This CDR3 is built from 12 residues. This CDR3 is CASGLTLDTQYF. The CDR3 DNA reads TGTGCTAGTGGTCTAACTTTAGATACGCAGTATTTT.

The rearrangement joins TRBV5-5 to TRBJ1-5; D is uncertain. With 4 bases removed from V and 4 bases from J, the gap between germline ends came to 18 bases. In germline, CDR1 is SGHKS, CDR2 YYEKEE (reference sequence). The CDR3 covers 16 residues. The CDR3 protein is CASSPDLAPRNQPQHF. CDR3 nucleotide sequence: TGTGCCAGCAGCCCCGACCTCGCGCCCCGAAATCAGCCCCAGCATTTT. The entire variable domain, with the rest obtained from reference TRBV5-5 and TRBJ1-5, is as follows: DAGVTQSPTHLIKTRGQQVTLRCSPISGHKSVSWYQQVLGQGPQFIFQYYEKEERGRGNFPDRFSARQFPNYSSELNVNALLLGDSALYLCASSPDLAPRNQPQHFGDGTRLSIL.

This clonotype was detected a few times. The rearrangement joins TRBV7-2 to TRBJ2-7, with 8 bases lining up with TRBD2. The trim removed 2 bases at V and 4 bases at J, leaving 4 bases unmatched. The CDR3 covers 14 residues. The germline gives CDR1 SGHTA, CDR2 FQGNSA. The CDR3 spells CASSLPAGVYEQYF. The CDR3 nucleotides are TGTGCCAGCAGCTTACCAGCGGGAGTTTACGAGCAGTACTTC.

The chain recombines TRBV7-4 with TRBJ2-7, with D tentatively TRBD1 (6 bases). Trimming removed 2 bases from V and 4 bases from J, with 12 bases in between. Germline V gives CDR1 SGHVT, CDR2 SQSDAQ. The CDR3 loop spans 14 amino acids. CDR3 DNA: TGTGCCAGCAGCTTACAGGGGATCGGGTACGAGCAGTACTTC. Translated, it gives CASSLQGIGYEQYF.

The V call is TRBV7-2, the J call TRBJ2-7, with 7 nucleotides matching TRBD1. Trimming removed 5 bases from V and 5 bases from J; junction bases left unmatched: 12. The V gene's germline CDR1 is SGHTA and CDR2 FQGNSA. The CDR3 is 15 residues long. This chain's CDR3 is CASSRAGTDRHEQYF. The CDR3 bases are TGTGCCAGCAGCCGAGCCGGGACAGATCGCCACGAGCAGTACTTC.

The chain is built from TRBV11-2 and TRBJ2-1; no clear D gene. V was cut by 5 bases and J by 0 bases, with 14 bases left in between. The germline V gene encodes CDR1 SGHAT and CDR2 FQNNGV. The CDR3 spans 16 residues. CDR3 nucleotide sequence: TGTGCCAGCAGCCCTAGAACACAGAACTCCTACAATGAGCAGTTCTTC. Translating it yields CASSPRTQNSYNEQFF.

J is TRBJ2-7 and V is TRBV12-3 or TRBV12-4; 9 bases agree with TRBD2. Germline trimming cut 4 bases from V and 3 bases from J; bases unmatched to any gene: 7. There are 15 residues in the CDR3. CDR3 nucleotide sequence: TGTGCCAGCAGTTCAAGGCTAGCGGGGTTCTACGAGCAGTACTTC. Residues: CASSSRLAGFYEQYF.

The chain has TRBV20-1 and TRBJ1-5; D remains unclear. Trimming pared 6 bases from V and 4 bases from J, leaving 10 bases between. The CDR3 spans 12 residues. Germline CDR1 DFQATT, CDR2 SNEGSKA (reference sequence). This CDR3 is CSAGRDNQPQHF. The CDR3 nucleotides read TGCAGTGCGGGGAGGGATAATCAGCCCCAGCATTTT.